One and the same sample provided the 15 T cell receptor beta chains below, sequenced in a study of T cell repertoires in cytomegalovirus infection (dated by TCRdb to the late 2010s). TCRdb records Illumina HiSeq 1500 as the sequencer. The public reads were run again by TCRdb, first through fastp at Q25 and then through MiXCR, and only productive beta chains were kept. Each CDR3 protein appears once, grouped with its most common genes and DNA. The sample table lists 250,000 to 350,000 distinct CDR3 sequences, about 25% of them with a count of one. 14% of the sample is held by the ten biggest clonotypes. The specimen sequenced was PBMCs. The receptors here all came from a human donor in good health (CMV status not recorded). Some clones in this sample may be carry-over from other donors' samples.

V usage is TRBV24-1 and J usage is TRBJ2-5; 8 bases align to TRBD2. The CDR3 length is 15 residues. Germline CDR1 reads KGHDR; CDR2 reads SFDVKD. V was clipped by 4 bases and J by 1 base; unmatched bases: 4. The CDR3 DNA sequence: TGTGCCACCAGTGAGATAGCGGGGCTCCAAGAGACCCAGTACTTC. This gives the protein CATSEIAGLQETQYF.

The V gene is TRBV19, the J gene TRBJ1-2; 8 nucleotides agree with TRBD1. Germline CDR1 LNHDA, CDR2 SQIVND (reference sequence). The V and J ends lost 1 base and 3 bases, in that order; junction bases with no gene match: 10. The CDR3 spans 17 residues. In DNA form, the CDR3 reads TGTGCCAGTAGTATAGCCCTCTCGGACAGGGTCGACTATGGCTACACCTTC. This encodes CASSIALSDRVDYGYTF.

CDR3 in amino acids: CASSGGTVSRNYGYTF. In DNA, the CDR3 is TGCGCCAGCAGCGGAGGGACAGTTTCCCGGAACTATGGCTACACCTTC. The V gene is TRBV5-1, the J gene TRBJ1-2; 7 positions agree with TRBD1. The J segment lost 2 bases and the V segment lost 4 bases, leaving 11 bases of the junction unmatched. Germline V gene data show CDR1 as SGHRS and CDR2 as YFSETQ. The length of the CDR3 is 16 residues.

This clonotype was counted a few times. The chain uses TRBV7-2 and TRBJ2-7, with D possibly matching TRBD1 (5 bases). The CDR3 contains 14 residues. Germline loops: CDR1 SGHTA, CDR2 FQGNSA. Trimming took 6 bases from V and 4 from J, leaving 16 bases between them. The CDR3: CASSSQGGEYEQYF. The CDR3 DNA is TGTGCCAGCAGTTCCCAGGGTGGAGAGTACGAGCAGTACTTC.

This clonotype has more than one count but fewer than ten. J is TRBJ2-3 and V is TRBV29-1; 9 nucleotides match TRBD2. The CDR3 contains 15 residues. Per the germline V gene, CDR1 is SQVTM and CDR2 is ANQGSEA. V trimming: 1 base; J trimming: 5 bases; junction bases outside the gene matches: 7. The CDR3 DNA is TGCAGCGTTGAAGTTCAGCGGGGGGAAGGAGATACGCAGTATTTT. Its translation is CSVEVQRGEGDTQYF.

The chain has TRBV5-1 and TRBJ2-2; TRBD1 aligns across 8 bases. CDR3 length: 15 amino acids. Looked up from germline, CDR1 is SGHRS and CDR2 is YFSETQ. Germline trimming cut 4 bases from V and 3 bases from J; bases unmatched to any gene: 5. The CDR3 reads CASSEGTGYTGELFF. The CDR3 DNA is TGCGCCAGCAGCGAGGGGACAGGTTACACCGGGGAGCTGTTTTTT.

This clonotype was observed a handful of times. The V call is TRBV28, the J call TRBJ1-1; 8 bases are a match to TRBD1. The CDR3 sequence is 16 residues long. Germline CDR1 MDHEN, CDR2 SYDVKM. With 3 bases clipped from V and 5 bases from J, the junction kept 11 bases outside the gene matches. The chain's CDR3 is CASSFPSGQGGTEAFF. CDR3 nucleotide sequence: TGTGCCAGCAGTTTTCCCTCCGGACAGGGTGGTACTGAAGCTTTCTTT.

There are many counts of this clonotype. The chain has TRBV28 and TRBJ2-5; D gene unclear. The germline V gene has CDR1 MDHEN and CDR2 SYDVKM. Trimming pared 8 bases from V and 0 bases from J, leaving 19 bases between. The CDR3 contains 16 residues. The CDR3 here is CASAETPVTYQETQYF. In DNA, the CDR3 is TGTGCCAGCGCCGAAACCCCCGTCACGTACCAAGAGACCCAGTACTTC.

This clonotype was seen a few times. The chain employs TRBV18 and TRBJ1-4; unclear D gene. The CDR3 length is 15 residues. In germline, CDR1 is KGHSH, CDR2 LQKENI. Trimming cost V 2 bases and J 5 bases, with 12 bases left between them. CDR3 amino acids: CASSPSGRPNEKLFF. CDR3 coding DNA: TGTGCCAGCTCACCATCCGGCAGACCCAATGAAAAACTGTTTTTT.

This chain joins TRBV6-2 or TRBV6-3 and TRBJ2-5; possibly TRBD1 for D (5 bases). Germline-derived CDR1 and CDR2 are MNHEY and SVGEGT. The CDR3 runs 14 residues. Trimming left V 0 bases short and J 1 base short, with 6 bases between. The CDR3 is CASSYSQGQETQYF. The CDR3, as DNA: TGTGCCAGCAGTTACTCCCAGGGCCAAGAGACCCAGTACTTC.

V is TRBV19 and J is TRBJ2-2; D call uncertain. The CDR3 totals 15 residues. Deletions cut 2 bases from V and 4 bases from J, with 11 bases between. CDR1 and CDR2 (germline): LNHDA, SQIVND (reference sequence). For the CDR3, the DNA is TGTGCCAGTAGTATAACTACCGTGAGCACCGGGGAGCTGTTTTTT. Its translation is CASSITTVSTGELFF. Full variable domain (remainder filled in from reference TRBV19 and TRBJ2-2): DGGITQSPKYLFRKEGQNVTLSCEQNLNHDAMYWYRQDPGQGLRLIYYSQIVNDFQKGDIAEGYSVSREKKESFPLTVTSAQKNPTAFYLCASSITTVSTGELFFGEGSRLTVL.

In its sample, this clonotype was seen many times. This sequence joins TRBV29-1 and TRBJ2-1; 8 bases agree with TRBD1. The V segment lost 5 bases and the J segment 0 bases; nucleotides outside the gene matches: 6. Germline V gene sequence: CDR1 SQVTM, CDR2 ANQGSEA. CDR3 size: 15 residues. The CDR3, as DNA: TGCAGCGTTTACGGACAGGGAGACTCCTACAATGAGCAGTTCTTC. This codes for CSVYGQGDSYNEQFF.

V and J are TRBV7-2 and TRBJ1-5; D might be TRBD1 (5 bases). The V gene lost 3 bases and the J gene lost 7 bases, with 13 bases spanning the gap. Germline-derived CDR1 and CDR2 are SGHTA and FQGNSA. The CDR3 loop spans 14 amino acids. CDR3 in DNA: TGTGCCAGCAGCTTCTCCGGGGCTGGACAGCCCCAGCATTTT. Translation gives CASSFSGAGQPQHF.

The chain has TRBV19 and TRBJ1-1, with D possibly being TRBD1 (5 bases). The CDR3 extends over 14 amino acids. Germline V gene lookup returns CDR1 LNHDA and CDR2 SQIVND (reference sequence). Trimming pared 9 bases from V and 8 bases from J, leaving 22 bases between. CDR3 nucleotides: TGTGCCAGCCTCCATACCGGCGGTAGGGGCGAAGCTTTCTTT. Its translation is CASLHTGGRGEAFF.

V usage is TRBV12-3 or TRBV12-4 and J usage is TRBJ1-5, with D possibly being TRBD1 (6 bases). V was pared by 5 bases and J by 7 bases, with 21 bases between. The CDR3 sequence is 16 residues long. As DNA, the CDR3 is TGTGCCAGCAGTAAATCACAGGGATCAGCGGGACAGCCCCAGCATTTT. Translation: CASSKSQGSAGQPQHF.